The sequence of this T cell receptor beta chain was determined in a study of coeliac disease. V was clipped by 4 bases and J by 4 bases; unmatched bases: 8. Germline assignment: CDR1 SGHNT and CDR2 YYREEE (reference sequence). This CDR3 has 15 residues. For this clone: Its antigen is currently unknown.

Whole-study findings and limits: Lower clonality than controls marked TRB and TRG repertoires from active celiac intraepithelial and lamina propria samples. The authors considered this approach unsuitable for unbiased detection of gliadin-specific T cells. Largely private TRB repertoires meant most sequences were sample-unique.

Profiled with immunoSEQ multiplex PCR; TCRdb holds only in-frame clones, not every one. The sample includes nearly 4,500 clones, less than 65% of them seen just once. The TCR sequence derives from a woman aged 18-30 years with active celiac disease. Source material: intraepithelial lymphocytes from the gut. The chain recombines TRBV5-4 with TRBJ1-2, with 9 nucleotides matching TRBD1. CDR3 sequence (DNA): TGTGCCAGCAGCACCGGACAGGGGCCCATCTATGGCTACACCTTC. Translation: CASSTGQGPIYGYTF.